The rows below give T cell receptor beta chains drawn from one sample of a study of shared clonotypes between healthy human individuals. Sequencing was performed with immunoSEQ multiplex PCR; in TCRdb, only in-frame clones are kept and a portion is missing. The sample records 550,000 to 850,000 clones, 72% being singletons. The sample comprised memory CD4+ T cells sorted from blood. These receptors were taken from a woman between 25 and 40 years old in good health. The CDR3 runs from the conserved cysteine through the conserved F or W. Each record gives: J gene, D gene, clone size, V gene, CDR3 DNA, CDR3 protein. A D gene is named only where the DNA matches it firmly. Some rows have no size entry. The others give once, few or many, or a class for an expanded clone.

J: TRBJ2-2
D: .
size: .
V: TRBV6-6
DNA: TGTGCCAGCAGTTACTCTAGCGGGACAGACACCGGGGAGCTGTTTTTT
CDR3: CASSYSSGTDTGELFF

J: TRBJ2-3
D: TRBD2
size: many
V: TRBV9
DNA: TGTGCCAGCAGCGTAGGTAGTAGCGGGGCCTTCAACACAGATACGCAGTATTTT
CDR3: CASSVGSSGAFNTDTQYF

J: TRBJ2-7
D: TRBD1
size: once
V: TRBV14
DNA: TGTGCCAGCAGCCAAACGGGACAGGGCAGCTCCTACGAGCAGTACTTC
CDR3: CASSQTGQGSSYEQYF

J: TRBJ2-2
D: .
size: few
V: TRBV6-6
DNA: TGTGCCAGCAAGGAAGCCCCCGGGGAGCTGTTTTTT
CDR3: CASKEAPGELFF

J: TRBJ2-7
D: TRBD1
size: .
V: TRBV7-2
DNA: TGTGCCAGCAGCTTAGGGGGGCAGGGGGCTTACGAGCAGTACTTC
CDR3: CASSLGGQGAYEQYF

J: TRBJ2-5
D: .
size: .
V: TRBV11-3
DNA: TGTGCCAGCAGCTTAGGGGGGCGCCGGGAGACCCAGTACTTC
CDR3: CASSLGGRRETQYF

J: TRBJ1-1
D: .
size: .
V: TRBV7-9
DNA: TGTGCCAGCAGCTTAGGGAACAGGGATAGGAACACTGAAGCTTTCTTT
CDR3: CASSLGNRDRNTEAFF

J: TRBJ2-3
D: TRBD2
size: .
V: TRBV11-3
DNA: TGTGCCAGCAGCCCGGGGACTAGCGGGAGTGGCACAGATACGCAGTATTTT
CDR3: CASSPGTSGSGTDTQYF

J: TRBJ2-7
D: TRBD2
size: .
V: TRBV28
DNA: TGTGCCAGCAACTATAGCGGGAGTAATCCTCATCGGGGTTACGAGCAGTACTTC
CDR3: CASNYSGSNPHRGYEQYF

J: TRBJ1-2
D: TRBD1
size: .
V: TRBV28
DNA: TGTGCCAGCAGCTTTCAGGGGGCGAGTGGCTACACCTTC
CDR3: CASSFQGASGYTF

J: TRBJ2-2
D: .
size: .
V: TRBV7-7
DNA: TGTGCCAGCAGCTTAGGGGAGACCGGGGAGCTGTTTTTT
CDR3: CASSLGETGELFF

J: TRBJ1-1
D: TRBD1
size: .
V: TRBV18
DNA: TGTGCCAGCTCACCACTACCAGACAGGGCGAACACTGAAGCTTTCTTT
CDR3: CASSPLPDRANTEAFF

J: TRBJ2-5
D: TRBD1
size: .
V: TRBV7-7
DNA: TGTGCCAGCAGCTCCGGGACAGGGGTCGAGACCCAGTACTTC
CDR3: CASSSGTGVETQYF

J: TRBJ2-1
D: TRBD2
size: .
V: TRBV7-8
DNA: TGTGCCAGCAGCTCAGGGGCCGGGACTAGCGGTCACGGTGGTCAGTTCTTC
CDR3: CASSSGAGTSGHGGQFF

J: TRBJ1-5
D: .
size: once
V: TRBV6-4
DNA: TGTGCCAGCAGTGGCCCGACAGATAGCAATCAGCCCCAGCATTTT
CDR3: CASSGPTDSNQPQHF

J: TRBJ1-1
D: .
size: few
V: TRBV14
DNA: TGTGCCAGCAGCATCCAAACAGGGCTGACTGAAGCTTTCTTT
CDR3: CASSIQTGLTEAFF

J: TRBJ2-5
D: .
size: .
V: TRBV11-2
DNA: TGTGCCAGCAGGTTTCCAGGGGGGGAGACCCAGTACTTC
CDR3: CASRFPGGETQYF

J: TRBJ2-3
D: TRBD2
size: .
V: TRBV15
DNA: TGTGCCACCAGCAGGGTCTCGGGTAGCGGGAGAGGCACAGATACGCAGTATTTT
CDR3: CATSRVSGSGRGTDTQYF

J: TRBJ2-6
D: TRBD2
size: .
V: TRBV10-3
DNA: TGTGCCATCAGCCGAGAGTTAGCGGGAGAGGCCGGGGCCAACGTCCTGACTTTC
CDR3: CAISRELAGEAGANVLTF

J: TRBJ2-7
D: .
size: .
V: TRBV5-5
DNA: TGTGCCAGCAGCTTGGCCCCGGGCGGCTACGAGCAGTACTTC
CDR3: CASSLAPGGYEQYF

J: TRBJ2-1
D: TRBD1
size: .
V: TRBV5-1
DNA: TGCGCCAGCAGCCCCTGGACAGGGGGGAACAATGAGCAGTTCTTC
CDR3: CASSPWTGGNNEQFF

J: TRBJ1-2
D: .
size: once
V: TRBV6-5
DNA: TGTGCCAGCAGTTACAGGCCAGCCGCTAACTATGGCTACACCTTC
CDR3: CASSYRPAANYGYTF

J: TRBJ2-3
D: TRBD2
size: .
V: TRBV2
DNA: TGTGCCAGCAGTAAAATAGCGGGAGGGAGCACAGATACGCAGTATTTT
CDR3: CASSKIAGGSTDTQYF

J: TRBJ2-1
D: TRBD2
size: .
V: TRBV10-1
DNA: TGCGCCAGCAGTGAGTCGAGGACTAGCGGGGCGAAGGAGCAGTTCTTC
CDR3: CASSESRTSGAKEQFF

J: TRBJ2-7
D: TRBD2
size: .
V: TRBV6-6
DNA: TGTGCCAGCAGTTACCGAGCGGGAGCTGAAGAGCAGTACTTC
CDR3: CASSYRAGAEEQYF

J: TRBJ2-3
D: .
size: .
V: TRBV28
DNA: TGTGCCAGTCGGAAAGCCGGGACAAGAAGCACAGATACGCAGTATTTT
CDR3: CASRKAGTRSTDTQYF

J: TRBJ2-1
D: TRBD2
size: .
V: TRBV5-1
DNA: TGCGCCAGCAGCTTAGGTGGACTAGCGGGAGGAGAGCAGTTCTTC
CDR3: CASSLGGLAGGEQFF

J: TRBJ1-3
D: .
size: .
V: TRBV5-6
DNA: TGTGCCAGCAAACGGAGGAGCTCTGGAAACACCATATATTTT
CDR3: CASKRRSSGNTIYF

J: TRBJ2-1
D: .
size: .
V: TRBV28
DNA: TGTGCCAGCAGTCCCCTCGGACGGAGAACCTACAATGAGCAGTTCTTC
CDR3: CASSPLGRRTYNEQFF

J: TRBJ2-7
D: .
size: .
V: TRBV28
DNA: TGTGCCACCGGAGCGGGTCCGGCCTACGAGCAGTACTTC
CDR3: CATGAGPAYEQYF

J: TRBJ1-2
D: .
size: .
V: TRBV30
DNA: TGTGCCTGGAGTGTACGGGGCCTTGGTGGCTACACCTTC
CDR3: CAWSVRGLGGYTF

J: TRBJ2-3
D: .
size: .
V: TRBV19
DNA: TGTGCCAGTCGGTGGGGGGGCACAGATACGCAGTATTTT
CDR3: CASRWGGTDTQYF

J: TRBJ2-3
D: TRBD2
size: .
V: TRBV10-3
DNA: TGTGCCATCAGTGAGAAGCCGGCGGGAGGACCCACAGATACGCAGTATTTT
CDR3: CAISEKPAGGPTDTQYF

J: TRBJ1-3
D: .
size: .
V: TRBV30
DNA: TGTGCCTGGAGTGTTGGTAGGGTCGGAAACACCATATATTTT
CDR3: CAWSVGRVGNTIYF

J: TRBJ1-5
D: .
size: few
V: TRBV7-8
DNA: TGTGCCAGCAGCTTAAGGGAGGCCGGAGGAGAGCCCCAGCATTTT
CDR3: CASSLREAGGEPQHF

J: TRBJ2-3
D: .
size: .
V: TRBV7-2
DNA: TGTGCCAGCAGCTCCGTCTCAACTAGCACAGATACGCAGTATTTT
CDR3: CASSSVSTSTDTQYF

J: TRBJ2-2
D: TRBD1
size: .
V: TRBV4-2
DNA: TGTGCCAGCAGCCAAGATTTCAGGGGGCGTAACGGGGAGCTGTTTTTT
CDR3: CASSQDFRGRNGELFF

J: TRBJ1-3
D: .
size: .
V: TRBV7-9
DNA: TGTGCCAGCAGCTCGCCCACTGGACGCAACTCTGGAAACACCATATATTTT
CDR3: CASSSPTGRNSGNTIYF

J: TRBJ2-3
D: .
size: .
V: TRBV7-8
DNA: TGTGCCAGCAGCTTAGCAGGGGCCGCAAGCACAGATACGCAGTATTTT
CDR3: CASSLAGAASTDTQYF

J: TRBJ2-1
D: .
size: .
V: TRBV5-4
DNA: TGTGCCAGCAGCTTGGCGGGCAGGGTAGGTAAAGGTTCCTACAATGAGCAGTTCTTC
CDR3: CASSLAGRVGKGSYNEQFF

J: TRBJ2-1
D: .
size: once
V: TRBV19
DNA: TGTGCCAGTAGTATAGTAGGAAACAATGAGCAGTTCTTC
CDR3: CASSIVGNNEQFF

J: TRBJ2-1
D: TRBD2
size: .
V: TRBV10-1
DNA: TGCGCCAGCAGGACTAGCGGGAGCAATGAGCAGTTCTTC
CDR3: CASRTSGSNEQFF

J: TRBJ1-2
D: TRBD1
size: .
V: TRBV5-1
DNA: TGCGCCAGCAGCTCCTCTCCGACAGGGGAGATACGTGGCTACACCTTC
CDR3: CASSSSPTGEIRGYTF

J: TRBJ2-1
D: TRBD2
size: .
V: TRBV2
DNA: TGTGCCAGCAGAAAGAATATAGCGGGGAGCTCCTACAATGAGCAGTTCTTC
CDR3: CASRKNIAGSSYNEQFF

J: TRBJ2-1
D: .
size: .
V: TRBV4-1
DNA: TGCGCCAGCAGCCAAGTAGTTGGGCGGGACCGGAATGAGCAGTTCTTC
CDR3: CASSQVVGRDRNEQFF

J: TRBJ2-5
D: .
size: few
V: TRBV7-6
DNA: TGTGCCAGCAGCTCAGAGACCCAGTACTTC
CDR3: CASSSETQYF

J: TRBJ1-5
D: TRBD1
size: .
V: TRBV28
DNA: TGTGCCAGCAGTTTTGACAGGGTGGGCTATCAGCCCCAGCATTTT
CDR3: CASSFDRVGYQPQHF